This T cell receptor (beta chain) appears in the sequencing data of a study of circulating CD8 cells and anti-PD-1 response in melanoma. In the study overall: Nivolumab was given intravenously at 3 mg/kg every 2 weeks. Six of 13 patients had prior targeted therapy or immunotherapy; seven did not. Points from the study as a whole: Replicates were generally not done for experiments. At M1, fewer than 8% of TRB clonotypes appeared in multiple subsets.

The CDR3 covers 16 residues. V shed 7 bases and J shed 2 bases, with 20 bases lying between them. CDR1 and CDR2 (germline): LNHDA, SQIVND (reference sequence). Within the sample, this clonotype is large. What it binds is unknown. The QIAseq Immune Repertoire TCR panel built the libraries from around 15 ng of total RNA. Each CDR3 protein is one row after TCRdb ran MiXCR on the reads. The data show around 380 distinct CDR3 sequences, roughly 4% seen once. Four subsets defined by PD-1 and/or TIGIT were sorted from live CD3+CD8+TCRalphabeta+ cells. Sequencing used CD8+ T cells from PBMCs, obtained at baseline or after one month of anti-PD-1 therapy (not recorded which). The clonotype comes from a human donor with melanoma. V and J are TRBV19 and TRBJ1-1, with D possibly being TRBD1 (5 bases). As DNA, the CDR3 is TGTGCCAGTAACCGGGACGGGAAAGGTATAAACACTGAAGCTTTCTTT. This encodes CASNRDGKGINTEAFF. The complete variable domain, with remaining parts taken from reference TRBV19 and TRBJ1-1, reads DGGITQSPKYLFRKEGQNVTLSCEQNLNHDAMYWYRQDPGQGLRLIYYSQIVNDFQKGDIAEGYSVSREKKESFPLTVTSAQKNPTAFYLCASNRDGKGINTEAFFGQGTRLTVV.